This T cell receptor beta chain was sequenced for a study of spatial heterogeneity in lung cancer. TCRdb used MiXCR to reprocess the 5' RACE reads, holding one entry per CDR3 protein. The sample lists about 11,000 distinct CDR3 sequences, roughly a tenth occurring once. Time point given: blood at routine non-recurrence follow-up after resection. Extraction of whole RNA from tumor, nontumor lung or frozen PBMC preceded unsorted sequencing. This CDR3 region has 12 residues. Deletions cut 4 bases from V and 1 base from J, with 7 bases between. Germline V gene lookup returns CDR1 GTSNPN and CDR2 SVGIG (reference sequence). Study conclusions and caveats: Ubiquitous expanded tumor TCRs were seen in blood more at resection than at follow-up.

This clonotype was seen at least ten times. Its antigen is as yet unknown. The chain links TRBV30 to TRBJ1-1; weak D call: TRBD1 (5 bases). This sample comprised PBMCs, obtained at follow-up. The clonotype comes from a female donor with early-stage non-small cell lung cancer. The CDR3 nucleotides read TGTGCCTGGAAACAGGAGAACACTGAAGCTTTCTTT. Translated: CAWKQENTEAFF.